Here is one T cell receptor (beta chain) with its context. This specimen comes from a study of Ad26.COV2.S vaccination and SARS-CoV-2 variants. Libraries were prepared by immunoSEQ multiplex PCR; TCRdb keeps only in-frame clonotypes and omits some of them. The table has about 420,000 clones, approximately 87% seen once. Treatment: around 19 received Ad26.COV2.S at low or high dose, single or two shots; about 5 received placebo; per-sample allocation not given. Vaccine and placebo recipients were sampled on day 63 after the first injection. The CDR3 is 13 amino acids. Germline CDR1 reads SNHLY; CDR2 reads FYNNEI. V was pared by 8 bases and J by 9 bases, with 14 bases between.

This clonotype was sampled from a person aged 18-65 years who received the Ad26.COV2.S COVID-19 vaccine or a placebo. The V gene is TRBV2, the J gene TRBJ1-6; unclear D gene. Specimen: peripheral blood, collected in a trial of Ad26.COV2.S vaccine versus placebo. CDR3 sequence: CASLDLGGSPLHF. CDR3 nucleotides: TGTGCCAGCTTGGACCTGGGAGGTTCACCCCTCCACTTT.